A single T cell receptor (beta chain) is shown here with its context. Its antigen is still unknown. This sample was taken from a study of regulatory and conventional T cells in RAG deficiency. Study observations and caveats: Shorter CDR3s in all patient subsets; >85% Treg-Tconv overlap in Omenn.

Blood CD4+ CD25-low CD127-high conventional T cells supplied the genomic DNA template. The data were produced by immunoSEQ multiplex PCR, yet TCRdb's version contains in-frame clones alone and is incomplete. The sample lists about 46,000 clones, around 90% occurring once. Germline CDR1 SGHRS, CDR2 YFSETQ. V lost 4 bases and J lost 4, with 17 bases in between. The CDR3 spans 16 residues. Separately, the same data were catalogued under a study of regulatory T cells. That work adds: Amplification used 52 TRBV primers and 13 TRBJ primers. Patient repertoires had restricted TRB V-J pairs and skewed V and J usage, most in Tregs.

The chain combines TRBV5-1 with TRBJ2-2; tentatively, D is TRBD2 (6 bases). Sequenced input: CD4+ effector T cells sorted from blood. This receptor was obtained from a human donor in good health. The CDR3 DNA reads TGCGCCAGCAGCCCCCAACCGGGAGCCATCACCGGGGAGCTGTTTTTT. Amino acids: CASSPQPGAITGELFF. The full variable domain, its missing parts supplied by reference TRBV5-1 and TRBJ2-2, is KAGVTQTPRYLIKTRGQQVTLSCSPISGHRSVSWYQQTPGQGLQFLFEYFSETQRNKGNFPGRFSGRQFSNSRSEMNVSTLELGDSALYLCASSPQPGAITGELFFGEGSRLTVL.